These 10 T cell receptor beta chains came from one sample sequenced in a study of graft-versus-host responses after intestinal transplantation. TCRdb's copy holds only in-frame clones and misses some; the assay was immunoSEQ multiplex PCR. Of about 100,000 clones in the sample, about 90% were seen once. These receptors' targets are unknown. This sample comprised unstimulated CD4+ T cells sorted from spleen or lymph node cells, obtained before transplant. Receptors originate from a human donor who was the organ donor for an intestinal transplant.

This clone appeared a few times. V is TRBV30 and J is TRBJ1-5; tentatively, D is TRBD1 (6 bases). V was cut by 2 bases and J by 6 bases, with 20 bases left in between. This CDR3 region has 16 residues. Per germline, CDR1 GTSNPN and CDR2 SVGIG (reference sequence). The chain's CDR3 is CAWSPTLGGRGQPQHF. CDR3 sequence (DNA): TGTGCCTGGAGTCCTACACTAGGGGGGCGCGGTCAGCCCCAGCATTTT.

This clone was counted a single time. The V gene is TRBV30, the J gene TRBJ1-6; D not certain. Trimming removed 1 base at V and 11 bases at J, with 12 bases between. The germline V gene encodes CDR1 GTSNPN and CDR2 SVGIG (reference sequence). This CDR3 is 13 amino acids long. The CDR3 DNA is TGTGCCTGGAGTGGCGGCCCCGGGCCACCCCTCCACTTT. Its protein product is CAWSGGPGPPLHF.

This rearrangement joins TRBV6-4 to TRBJ2-5; D possibly corresponds to TRBD2 (6 bases). Trimming pared 2 bases from V and 2 bases from J, leaving 9 bases between. Germline-derived CDR1 and CDR2 are MRHNA and SNTAGT. There are 14 residues in the CDR3. In DNA, the CDR3 is TGTGCCAGCAGTGACGTAGCGGTTCAAGAGACCCAGTACTTC. This translates into CASSDVAVQETQYF.

The CDR3 sequence: CASSLEGARNQPQHF. The CDR3 DNA is TGTGCCAGCAGTTTAGAGGGGGCGCGCAATCAGCCCCAGCATTTT. The chain recombines TRBV27 with TRBJ1-5; 7 bases match TRBD1. CDR3 length equals 15 residues. Germline CDR1 MNHEY, CDR2 SMNVEV (reference sequence). After removal of 2 bases from V and 2 bases from J, the junction contained 3 bases not matched to a gene.

This rearrangement joins TRBV28 to TRBJ1-5; tentative D call: TRBD1 (5 bases). The CDR3 loop spans 16 amino acids. V lost 3 bases and J 2 bases, leaving 14 bases between the germline ends. CDR1 and CDR2 from the germline V gene are MDHEN and SYDVKM. CDR3 region: CASSLVGRVRNQPQHF. The CDR3 DNA reads as TGTGCCAGCAGTTTGGTAGGCAGGGTTCGCAATCAGCCCCAGCATTTT.

The rearrangement links TRBV5-1 to TRBJ2-1; TRBD2 matches at 7 bases. The CDR3 has 17 residues. J gave up 5 bases and V 0 bases, and 11 bases lay outside the gene matches. Looked up from germline, CDR1 is SGHRS and CDR2 is YFSETQ. The CDR3 nucleotides read TGCGCCAGCAGCTTGGCTTTGGGGGGGGTTTCAAACAATGAGCAGTTCTTC. This encodes CASSLALGGVSNNEQFF. The entire variable domain, with the rest obtained from reference TRBV5-1 and TRBJ2-1, is as follows: KAGVTQTPRYLIKTRGQQVTLSCSPISGHRSVSWYQQTPGQGLQFLFEYFSETQRNKGNFPGRFSGRQFSNSRSEMNVSTLELGDSALYLCASSLALGGVSNNEQFFGPGTRLTVL.

This chain connects TRBV5-5 to TRBJ1-4, with TRBD1 matching 8 bases. V lost 4 bases to trimming and J lost 6 bases; unmatched junction nucleotides: 11. This CDR3 is 16 amino acids long. CDR1 and CDR2 (germline): SGHKS, YYEKEE (reference sequence). CDR3 in amino acids: CASSAKTGVQDEKLFF. The CDR3 DNA follows: TGTGCCAGCAGCGCTAAGACAGGGGTGCAGGATGAAAAACTGTTTTTT.

J is TRBJ1-3 and V is TRBV4-2; D not certain. The CDR3 is 15 amino acids. V lost 2 bases, J lost 7 bases, and 15 bases lay in between. Per the germline V gene, CDR1 is LGHNA and CDR2 is YNFKEQ. For the CDR3, the DNA is TGTGCCAGCAGCCAAATTTTACTAAGAGGGAACACCATATATTTT. This sequence encodes CASSQILLRGNTIYF.

In DNA, the CDR3 is TGTGCCAGCAGTCGTGTGAAGGGGGGGAATGAAAAACTGTTTTTT. Translating gives CASSRVKGGNEKLFF. The chain carries TRBV7-2 and TRBJ1-4; a possible D gene is TRBD1 (6 bases). Trimming left V 6 bases short and J 5 bases short, with 16 bases between. Germline CDR1 SGHTA, CDR2 FQGNSA. This CDR3 region has 15 residues.

The V gene is TRBV5-1, the J gene TRBJ2-5; TRBD1 aligns across 8 bases. The CDR3 covers 17 residues. CDR1 and CDR2 (germline): SGHRS, YFSETQ. Trimming removed 0 bases from V and 2 bases from J; junction bases left unmatched: 9. The CDR3 sequence is CASSLATGTGMQETQYF. The CDR3 nucleotides are TGCGCCAGCAGCTTGGCAACCGGGACAGGCATGCAAGAGACCCAGTACTTC.